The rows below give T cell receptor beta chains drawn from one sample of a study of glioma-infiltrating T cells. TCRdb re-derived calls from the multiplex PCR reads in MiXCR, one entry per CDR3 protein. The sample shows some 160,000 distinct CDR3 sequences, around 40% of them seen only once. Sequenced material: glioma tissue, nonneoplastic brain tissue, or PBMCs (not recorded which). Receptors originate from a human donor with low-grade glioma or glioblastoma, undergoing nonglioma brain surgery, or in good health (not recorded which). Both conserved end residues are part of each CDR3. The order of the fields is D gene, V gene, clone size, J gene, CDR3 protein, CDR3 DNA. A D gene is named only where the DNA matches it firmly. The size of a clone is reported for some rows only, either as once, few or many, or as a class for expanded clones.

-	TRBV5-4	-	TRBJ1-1	CASGIGNTEAFF	TGTGCCAGCGGTATAGGAAACACTGAAGCTTTCTTT
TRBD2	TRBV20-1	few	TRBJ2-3	CSARKIPTSERFLTDTQYF	TGCAGTGCTAGAAAAATACCCACTAGCGAGAGGTTCCTAACAGATACGCAGTATTTT
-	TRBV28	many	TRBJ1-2	CASGDRKGYTF	TGTGCCAGCGGAGACAGAAAGGGCTACACCTTC
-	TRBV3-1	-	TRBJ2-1	CASSARRSGNEQFF	TGTGCCAGCAGCGCTCGAAGAAGCGGCAATGAGCAGTTCTTC
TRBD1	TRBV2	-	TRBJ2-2	CASSVDRVNTGELFF	TGTGCCAGCAGTGTGGACAGGGTTAACACCGGGGAGCTGTTTTTT
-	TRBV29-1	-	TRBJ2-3	CRVAVGTRTDTQYF	TGCAGGGTTGCTGTCGGGACGCGCACAGATACGCAGTATTTT
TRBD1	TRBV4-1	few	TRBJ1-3	CASSPVPNPRGDTIYF	TGCGCCAGCAGCCCCGTCCCCAATCCCAGGGGGGACACCATATATTTT
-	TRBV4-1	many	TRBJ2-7	CASSLGSDQIVYEQYF	TGCGCCAGCAGCCTGGGGTCCGACCAGATAGTCTACGAGCAGTACTTC
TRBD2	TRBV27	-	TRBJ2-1	CATSAKEGGPDEQFF	TGTGCCACCAGTGCTAAAGAGGGAGGGCCGGATGAGCAGTTCTTC
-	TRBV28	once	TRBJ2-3	CASSFSASASTDTQYF	TGTGCCAGCAGTTTCTCGGCTAGCGCAAGCACAGATACGCAGTATTTT
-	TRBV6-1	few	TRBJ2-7	CAIGGSSDEQYF	TGTGCCATCGGAGGGAGTAGCGACGAGCAGTACTTC
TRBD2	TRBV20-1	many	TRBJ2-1	CSARDSGLATNEQFF	TGCAGTGCTAGAGATTCGGGACTAGCCACTAATGAGCAGTTCTTC
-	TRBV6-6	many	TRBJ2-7	CASSYGVPYEQYF	TGTGCCAGCAGTTACGGGGTCCCCTACGAGCAGTACTTC
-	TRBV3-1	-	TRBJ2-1	CASSQEVSAGSYNEQFF	TGTGCCAGCAGCCAAGAAGTCTCAGCGGGCTCCTACAATGAGCAGTTCTTC
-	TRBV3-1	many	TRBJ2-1	CASSVYLSHEQFF	TGTGCCAGCAGCGTGTACCTGTCCCATGAGCAGTTCTTC
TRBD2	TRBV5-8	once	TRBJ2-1	CASSARTSGSSYEQFF	TGTGCCAGCAGCGCAAGGACTAGCGGGAGCTCCTACGAGCAGTTCTTC
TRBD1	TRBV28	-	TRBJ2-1	CASSPAKTGAPSHNEQFF	TGTGCCAGCAGTCCCGCTAAGACAGGGGCACCCTCCCACAATGAGCAGTTCTTC
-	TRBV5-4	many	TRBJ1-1	CASSLGTRVGLNTEAFF	TGTGCCAGCAGCTTGGGGACCCGCGTCGGCCTGAACACTGAAGCTTTCTTT
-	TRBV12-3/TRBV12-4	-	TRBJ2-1	CASSVSAREQFF	TGTGCCAGCAGTGTTAGCGCGAGAGAGCAGTTCTTC
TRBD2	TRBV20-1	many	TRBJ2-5	CSARDVRGALETQYF	TGCAGTGCTAGGGATGTGCGGGGGGCTCTGGAGACCCAGTACTTC
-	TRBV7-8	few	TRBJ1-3	CASSPWTGPISGNTIYF	TGTGCCAGCAGCCCCTGGACCGGCCCTATCTCTGGAAACACCATATATTTT
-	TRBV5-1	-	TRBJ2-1	CASSFRGVLRDGYNEQFF	TGCGCCAGCAGCTTCCGTGGAGTTCTTCGGGATGGTTACAATGAGCAGTTCTTC
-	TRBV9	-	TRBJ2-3	CASSPLGGSTDTQYF	TGTGCCAGCAGCCCGTTGGGGGGTAGCACAGATACGCAGTATTTT
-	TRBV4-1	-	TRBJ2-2	CASSLTPGELFF	TGCGCCAGCAGCTTAACTCCCGGGGAGCTGTTTTTT
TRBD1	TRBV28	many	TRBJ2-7	CASSLLWDSSYEQYF	TGTGCCAGCAGTTTATTATGGGACAGCTCCTACGAGCAGTACTTC
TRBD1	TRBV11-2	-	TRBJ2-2	CASSFRQGSTGELFF	TGTGCCAGCAGTTTCCGACAGGGGAGCACCGGGGAGCTGTTTTTT